This TCR beta chain was identified during a study of CD8 T cells in ankylosing spondylitis. Germline V gene sequence: CDR1 SQVTM, CDR2 ANQGSEA. The junction had 3 bases not matched to a gene; V was cut back by 6 bases and J by 1 base. This CDR3 spans 13 amino acids. TCRdb processed the 5' RACE reads anew with MiXCR; each CDR3 protein has one entry. The sample lists 230,000 or so distinct CDR3 sequences, 15% to 20% occurring once. In this sample, this clonotype turned up a few times. The target antigen is unknown. General observations from the study: Ankylosing spondylitis blood seemed to carry a telltale TCR beta motif made of under 10 highly homologous variants. Past research had described some motif variants in reactive arthritis synovial fluid and blood. Significantly higher representation of disease-linked clones was reported for matched ankylosing spondylitis synovial fluid.

The chain recombines TRBV29-1 with TRBJ2-3; 8 nucleotides line up with TRBD1. Sequences were obtained from blood, either unsorted or a sorted T cell fraction (not recorded which). The receptor's source is a male donor with ankylosing spondylitis or in good health (not recorded which). CDR3 loop: CSVPTGGTDTQYF. The DNA for the CDR3 is TGCAGCGTCCCGACAGGGGGCACAGATACGCAGTATTTT.